The 23 T cell receptor beta chains listed next were all sequenced from one sample in a study of spatial heterogeneity in lung cancer. Notes on the study in general: It was found that expanded intratumoral alpha and beta TCR counts tracked tumor mutation counts.

These receptors lack a known antigen. The time point here: sample taken at primary tumor resection. Using its own MiXCR run on the 5' RACE reads, TCRdb lists one record per CDR3 protein. Among over 15,000 distinct CDR3 sequences, roughly 7% were seen once, and the ten largest hold 15% to 20%. The specimen was lung tumor tissue, collected at surgery. The receptors here all came from a female donor with early-stage non-small cell lung cancer.

This clonotype was seen many times. For a library built for alpha chains, this beta chain is a stray read; little rests on its size. The J gene is TRBJ1-2, the V gene TRBV6-5, with D unclear. Trimming pared 2 bases from V and 6 bases from J, leaving 7 bases between. CDR3 length: 12 amino acids. CDR1 MNHEY and CDR2 SVGAGI come from the germline V gene. In nucleotides, the CDR3 is TGTGCCAGCAGTTACGAAGGGAATGGCTACACCTTC. Its translation is CASSYEGNGYTF.

This clonotype was observed at least ten times. This beta chain lies outside the target of a library built for alpha chains; its clone size means little. The chain is built from TRBV20-1 and TRBJ2-3; 9 bases fit TRBD2. Per germline, CDR1 DFQATT and CDR2 SNEGSKA (reference sequence). With 4 bases clipped from V and 3 bases from J, the junction kept 5 bases outside the gene matches. There are 14 residues in the CDR3. In DNA, the CDR3 is TGCAGTGCTATAAGCGGGGGGCAGACAGATACGCAGTATTTT. Translated: CSAISGGQTDTQYF.

Many counts were recorded for this clonotype. This beta chain came through as a stray read in a library set up for alpha chains, and its size says little. J is TRBJ1-4 and V is TRBV18; unclear D gene. With 3 bases removed from V and 2 bases from J, the gap between germline ends came to 13 bases. CDR3 length: 16 amino acids. From germline, CDR1 is KGHSH and CDR2 LQKENI. The CDR3 DNA follows: TGTGCCAGCTCACCGTCCCACCTAGGCACTAATGAAAAACTGTTTTTT. Translating it yields CASSPSHLGTNEKLFF.

As concerns this clonotype: The library was designed around alpha chains, so this beta chain is a stray read whose abundance carries little weight. The chain is built from TRBV18 and TRBJ2-2; 7 bases are a match to TRBD1. Germline CDR1 KGHSH, CDR2 LQKENI. J gave up 0 bases and V 0 bases, and 7 bases lay outside the gene matches. The CDR3 length is 18 residues. The CDR3 is CASSPPGGRGTNTGELFF. For the CDR3, the DNA is TGTGCCAGCTCACCACCCGGAGGCAGGGGGACGAACACCGGGGAGCTGTTTTTT.

This clonotype was seen at least ten times. This beta chain is an unintended read in a library built for alpha chains; its size means little. The chain has TRBV9 and TRBJ2-5; 10 positions agree with TRBD1. There are 15 residues in the CDR3. The ends lost 0 bases at V and 1 base at J; junction bases unmatched: 0. Per germline, CDR1 SGDLS and CDR2 YYNGEE. In DNA, the CDR3 is TGTGCCAGCAGCGTAGGGGACAGGGGCCAAGAGACCCAGTACTTC. Its protein product is CASSVGDRGQETQYF.

Ten or more counts support this clonotype. This beta chain came through as a stray read in a library set up for alpha chains, and its size says little. V and J are TRBV2 and TRBJ1-5, with D uncertain. CDR1 is SNHLY and CDR2 is FYNNEI in the germline V gene. The CDR3 runs to 12 residues. The V and J ends lost 3 bases and 11 bases respectively, with 11 bases between them. The CDR3: CASSDGRQAQHF. The CDR3 coding sequence is TGTGCCAGCAGTGATGGGAGGCAGGCCCAGCATTTT.

Notes on this clonotype: A library made for alpha chains picked up this beta chain off target, so its size means little. The J gene is TRBJ1-2, the V gene TRBV5-4; D gene uncertain. Germline V gene data show CDR1 as SGHNT and CDR2 as YYREEE (reference sequence). The CDR3 has 13 amino acids. V gave up 4 bases and J gave up 4 bases, with 11 bases separating them. CDR3 region: CASSPPGSYGYTF. The CDR3, as DNA: TGTGCCAGCAGCCCCCCAGGCTCCTATGGCTACACCTTC.

This clonotype was picked up many times. This beta chain was picked up by a library intended for alpha chains and is off target, so its count carries little meaning. The V and J genes are TRBV2 and TRBJ2-1; 12 bases match TRBD2. CDR3 length: 17 residues. The germline V gene has CDR1 SNHLY and CDR2 FYNNEI. Germline trimming cut 0 bases from V and 10 bases from J; bases unmatched to any gene: 10. The CDR3 DNA sequence: TGTGCCAGCAGTGAAGCGCTTCGACTAGCGGGGGAGCTGGAGCAGTTCTTC. It translates to CASSEALRLAGELEQFF. Full variable domain (remainder filled in from reference TRBV2 and TRBJ2-1): EPEVTQTPSHQVTQMGQEVILRCVPISNHLYFYWYRQILGQKVEFLVSFYNNEISEKSEIFDDQFSVERPDGSNFTLKIRSTKLEDSAMYFCASSEALRLAGELEQFFGPGTRLTVL.

This clonotype is categorized as medium-sized. This beta chain is an unintended read in a library built for alpha chains; its size means little. The rearrangement uses TRBV7-3 and TRBJ2-7, with 7 nucleotides matching TRBD1. Per the germline V gene, CDR1 is SGHTA and CDR2 is FQGTGA. This CDR3 is built from 14 residues. The junction had 4 bases not matched to a gene; V was cut back by 5 bases and J by 0 bases. CDR3 in amino acids: CASSPGQYSYEQYF. CDR3 DNA sequence: TGTGCCAGCAGCCCGGGACAGTACTCCTACGAGCAGTACTTC.

This clonotype was seen at least ten times. Because the library targeted alpha chains, this beta chain is an off-target read whose size means little. V usage is TRBV11-1 and J usage is TRBJ2-7; the D gene is possibly TRBD1 (6 bases). The CDR3 has 15 amino acids. Germline values: CDR1 SGHAT, CDR2 FQDESV (reference sequence). Trimming left V 1 base short and J 7 bases short, with 17 bases between. DNA of the CDR3: TGTGCCAGCAGCTTAGACAGGGATCCTACAAGGGAGCAGTACTTC. This translates into CASSLDRDPTREQYF. Together with reference TRBV11-1 and TRBJ2-7, the CDR3 gives the full variable domain: EAEVAQSPRYKITEKSQAVAFWCDPISGHATLYWYRQILGQGPELLVQFQDESVVDDSQLPKDRFSAERLKGVDSTLKIQPAELGDSAMYLCASSLDRDPTREQYFGPGTRLTVT.

This clonotype was counted many times. This beta chain came through as a stray read in a library set up for alpha chains, and its size says little. The chain carries TRBV3-1 and TRBJ1-2; D is ambiguous. Trimming took 1 base from V and 4 from J, leaving 10 bases between them. CDR3 length equals 14 residues. Germline CDR1 is LGHDT and CDR2 is YNNKEL (reference sequence). The chain's CDR3 is CASSQAQLAYGYTF. CDR3 DNA sequence: TGTGCCAGCAGCCAAGCGCAGTTAGCCTATGGCTACACCTTC.

This clonotype has a count of ten or more. This beta chain is a stray read from a library made for alpha chains; its abundance is not meaningful. The J gene is TRBJ1-1, the V gene TRBV27; D perhaps matches TRBD1 (5 bases). This CDR3 has 14 amino acids. CDR1 and CDR2 from the germline V gene are MNHEY and SMNVEV (reference sequence). Trimming shortened V by 6 bases and J by 1 base, and 12 bases separated the two germline ends. The CDR3 DNA reads as TGTGCCAGCAGGAGAGGGGACCGGAACACTGAAGCTTTCTTT. This gives the protein CASRRGDRNTEAFF.

The sample holds many counts of this clonotype. Because this beta chain is a stray read in a library intended to capture alpha chains, its abundance should not be given much weight. The chain couples TRBV4-1 to TRBJ2-1, with 7 bases lining up with TRBD1. V was pared by 1 base and J by 4 bases, with 4 bases of the junction left unmatched. The germline V gene encodes CDR1 MGHRA and CDR2 YSYEKL. There are 15 residues in the CDR3. The CDR3 is CASSQGGTAYNEQFF. In nucleotides, the CDR3 is TGCGCCAGCAGCCAAGGTGGGACAGCTTACAATGAGCAGTTCTTC.

The sample holds many counts of this clonotype. With the library built for alpha chains, this beta chain is off target and its frequency is not meaningful. The V gene is TRBV27, the J gene TRBJ1-2; TRBD1 matches 9 bases. The length of the CDR3 is 13 residues. Germline CDR1 and CDR2: MNHEY and SMNVEV (reference sequence). V shed 5 bases and J 7 bases; nucleotides not matched to a gene: 5. CDR3 sequence (DNA): TGTGCCAGCAGTCCGGGACAGGGTTCTGGCTACACCTTC. It specifies CASSPGQGSGYTF.

This clonotype appeared many times. Since it is a stray read in a library aimed at alpha chains, this beta chain has a size that is not meaningful. The chain is built from TRBV5-1 and TRBJ2-7; D uncertain. Trimming left V 7 bases short and J 6 bases short, with 20 bases between. Germline lookup yields CDR1 SGHRS and CDR2 YFSETQ. This CDR3 region has 14 residues. The CDR3 DNA follows: TGCGCCAGCGCAGTGCTTGTATCGGAAGGCGAGCAGTACTTC. Residues: CASAVLVSEGEQYF. Full variable domain (rest looked up from reference TRBV5-1 and TRBJ2-7): KAGVTQTPRYLIKTRGQQVTLSCSPISGHRSVSWYQQTPGQGLQFLFEYFSETQRNKGNFPGRFSGRQFSNSRSEMNVSTLELGDSALYLCASAVLVSEGEQYFGPGTRLTVT.

This clonotype was counted many times. This beta chain slipped into a library made for alpha chains as a stray read, so its size is not meaningful. The chain recombines TRBV4-2 with TRBJ2-2; TRBD1 aligns across 7 bases. From germline, CDR1 is LGHNA and CDR2 YNFKEQ. The J segment lost 2 bases and the V segment lost 4 bases, leaving 4 bases of the junction unmatched. The CDR3 runs 15 residues. CDR3 residues: CASSLRDSNTGELFF. The DNA for the CDR3 is TGTGCCAGCAGCCTCCGGGACAGTAACACCGGGGAGCTGTTTTTT.

This clonotype came up many times. With the library built for alpha chains, this beta chain is off target and its frequency is not meaningful. V gene TRBV9 combines with J gene TRBJ1-1, with no clear D. V gave up 3 bases and J gave up 4 bases, with 13 bases separating them. The V gene's germline CDR1 is SGDLS and CDR2 YYNGEE. The CDR3 runs 14 residues. In nucleotides, the CDR3 is TGTGCCAGCAGCGAGTGGTTTTCGGGCACTGAAGCTTTCTTT. This codes for CASSEWFSGTEAFF.

Of note for this clonotype: For a library built for alpha chains, this beta chain is a stray read; little rests on its size. This sequence joins TRBV5-1 and TRBJ2-3, with 9 bases that match TRBD2. In germline, CDR1 is SGHRS, CDR2 YFSETQ. This CDR3 is built from 15 residues. V lost 2 bases, J lost 3 bases, and 4 bases stayed unmatched. CDR3 protein: CASSLSTSGTDTQYF. The DNA for the CDR3 is TGCGCCAGCAGCTTAAGTACTAGCGGGACAGATACGCAGTATTTT.

At least ten counts were recorded for this clonotype. This beta chain was picked up by a library intended for alpha chains and is off target, so its count carries little meaning. V and J are TRBV20-1 and TRBJ1-3, with D perhaps matching TRBD1 (6 bases). Trimming removed 3 bases at V and 3 bases at J, with 9 bases between. This CDR3 contains 13 residues. Germline assignment: CDR1 DFQATT and CDR2 SNEGSKA (reference sequence). CDR3 amino acids: CSASQGLGNTIYF. CDR3 in DNA: TGCAGTGCTAGTCAGGGGCTTGGAAACACCATATATTTT.

Notes on this clonotype: This beta chain is a stray read from a library made for alpha chains; its abundance is not meaningful. The chain uses TRBV18 and TRBJ1-2; no clear D. The CDR3 runs 13 residues. Trimming shortened V by 2 bases and J by 7 bases, and 11 bases separated the two germline ends. Germline CDR1 and CDR2: KGHSH and LQKENI. The CDR3 loop reads CASSPTPPSGYTF. The CDR3 DNA is TGTGCCAGCTCACCAACCCCGCCCTCTGGCTACACCTTC.

This clonotype counts as medium-sized (0.01 to 0.1%). This beta chain represents an off-target read in a library built for alpha chains; its size is of limited meaning. The rearrangement links TRBV12-3 or TRBV12-4 to TRBJ2-5; no firm D call. The CDR3 covers 13 residues. Trimming pared 7 bases from V and 5 bases from J, leaving 14 bases between. The CDR3 DNA follows: TGTGCCAGCACGGGTTTGTCCGGGGAGACCCAGTACTTC. It codes for CASTGLSGETQYF.

This clonotype was seen at least ten times. A library prepared for alpha chains yielded this beta chain as an off-target read; its size is of little meaning. V is TRBV5-6 and J is TRBJ2-5, with D unclear. This CDR3 has 14 residues. Germline V CDR1 and CDR2: SGHDT, YYEEEE. Trimming removed 2 bases at V and 2 bases at J, with 10 bases between. The CDR3 nucleotides are TGTGCCAGCAGCTTTAGATATCCACAAGAGACCCAGTACTTC. This sequence encodes CASSFRYPQETQYF.

In its sample, this clonotype ranks as medium-sized. Because this beta chain is a stray read in a library intended to capture alpha chains, its abundance should not be given much weight. The V and J genes are TRBV5-4 and TRBJ2-2; D is uncertain. Trimming stripped 5 bases from V and 4 bases from J, with 12 bases between. The germline gives CDR1 SGHNT, CDR2 YYREEE (reference sequence). The CDR3 has 14 residues. The CDR3 nucleotides are TGTGCCAGCAGTCGTCTGGGCGGCACCGGGGAGCTGTTTTTT. It encodes CASSRLGGTGELFF.